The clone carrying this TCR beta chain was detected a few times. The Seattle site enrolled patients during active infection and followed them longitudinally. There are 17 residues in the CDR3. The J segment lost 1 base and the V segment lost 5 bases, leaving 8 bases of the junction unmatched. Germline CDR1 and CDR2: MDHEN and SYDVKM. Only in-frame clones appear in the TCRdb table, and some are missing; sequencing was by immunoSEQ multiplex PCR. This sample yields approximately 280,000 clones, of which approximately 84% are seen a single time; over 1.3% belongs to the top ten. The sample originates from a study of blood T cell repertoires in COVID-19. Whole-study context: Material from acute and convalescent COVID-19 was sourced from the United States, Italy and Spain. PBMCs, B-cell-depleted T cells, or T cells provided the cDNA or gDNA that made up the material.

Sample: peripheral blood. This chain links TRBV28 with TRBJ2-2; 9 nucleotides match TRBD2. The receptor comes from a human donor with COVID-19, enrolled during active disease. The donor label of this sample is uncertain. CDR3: CASSPRGSGRNTGELFF. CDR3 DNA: TGTGCCAGCAGTCCTAGAGGTAGCGGGAGGAACACCGGGGAGCTGTTTTTT.